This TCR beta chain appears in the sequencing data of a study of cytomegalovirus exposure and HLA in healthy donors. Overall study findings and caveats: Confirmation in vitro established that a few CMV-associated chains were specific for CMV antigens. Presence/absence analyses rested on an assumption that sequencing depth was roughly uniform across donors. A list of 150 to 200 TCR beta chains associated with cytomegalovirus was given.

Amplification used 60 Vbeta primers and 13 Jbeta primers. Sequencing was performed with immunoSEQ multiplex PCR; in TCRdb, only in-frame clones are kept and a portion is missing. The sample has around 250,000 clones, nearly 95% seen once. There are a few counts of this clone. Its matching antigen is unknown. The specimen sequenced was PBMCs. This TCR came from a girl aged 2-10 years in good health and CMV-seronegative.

CDR3 DNA sequence: TGTGCCAGCAGCAAGACAGGCGAAGGCTACACCTTC. The encoded protein is CASSKTGEGYTF. This sequence joins TRBV7-9 and TRBJ1-2, with a possible D match to TRBD1 (6 bases). CDR1 and CDR2 from the germline V gene are SEHNR and FQNEAQ (reference sequence). The CDR3 contains 12 residues. Trimming pared 5 bases from V and 8 bases from J, leaving 12 bases between.